Listed below are T cell receptor beta chains from one sample, sequenced in a study of CD8 T cells in ankylosing spondylitis. TCRdb processed the 5' RACE reads anew with MiXCR; each CDR3 protein has one entry. The table includes approximately 250,000 distinct CDR3 sequences, 20% to 30% detected once. The sample consisted of blood, either unsorted or a sorted T cell fraction (not recorded which). These receptors all come from a male donor with ankylosing spondylitis or in good health (not recorded which). Each CDR3 is given with its conserved first and last residue. Only part of the rows carry a size: once, few, many, or a class if the clone is expanded.

CDR3aa,abundance,j_gene,v_gene,len
CSVEEVAGVTQYF,few,TRBJ2-3,TRBV29-1,13
CASSVSEGSNEKLFF,few,TRBJ1-4,TRBV9,15
CSARDRVLGTYNEQFF,few,TRBJ2-1,TRBV20-1,16
CASSSAATSYTGELFF,many,TRBJ2-2,TRBV5-1,16
CSVVFLSRGALYEQYF,NA,TRBJ2-7,TRBV29-1,16
CASSVEPISGGEQYF,many,TRBJ2-7,TRBV9,15
CSANSWTLAPDTQYF,few,TRBJ2-3,TRBV20-1,15
CASSALTGNNSPLHF,many,TRBJ1-6,TRBV9,15
CAKTTCEDEKLFF,few,TRBJ1-4,TRBV27,13
CASSWVPGTSGGAKNIQYF,NA,TRBJ2-4,TRBV5-4,19
CASRLGGASYNEQFF,many,TRBJ2-1,TRBV6-1,15
CASSFRGTRSAGELFF,NA,TRBJ2-2,TRBV12-3/TRBV12-4,16
CASTDDMYEQYF,many,TRBJ2-7,TRBV6-6,12
CSVLAAVRTETQYF,NA,TRBJ2-5,TRBV29-1,14
CSAKRGAGYTF,many,TRBJ1-2,TRBV20-1,11
CSVESPYGRRGPQHF,few,TRBJ1-5,TRBV29-1,15
CASSLAASVPTQYF,few,TRBJ2-5,TRBV12-3/TRBV12-4,14
CASSPHDRVDTQYF,NA,TRBJ2-3,TRBV6-1,14
CASSVQEAGAFGNEQFF,NA,TRBJ2-1,TRBV9,17
CASSNRDGGNTIYF,many,TRBJ1-3,TRBV3-1,14
CAISERQLATGELFF,NA,TRBJ2-2,TRBV10-3,15
CASSLGRRNTDTQYF,NA,TRBJ2-3,TRBV12-3/TRBV12-4,15
CSVEGQEETQYF,many,TRBJ2-5,TRBV29-1,12
CASSTRTLGNYGYTF,many,TRBJ1-2,TRBV7-6,15
CSGTSTGYQPQHF,NA,TRBJ1-5,TRBV20-1,13
CASSLDGKRGTDTQYF,few,TRBJ2-3,TRBV5-4,16
CASSVRTSGYNEQFF,NA,TRBJ2-1,TRBV2,15
CSASAGGPYNEQFF,few,TRBJ2-1,TRBV20-1,14
CSAGRGGVSWDEQFF,NA,TRBJ2-1,TRBV20-1,15
CASSGTGVMDEQYF,NA,TRBJ2-7,TRBV5-6,14
CSALNRDFRSDPEQFF,NA,TRBJ2-1,TRBV20-1,16
CSVEGGYGYTF,many,TRBJ1-2,TRBV29-1,11
CASSQREGLSSYNEQFF,many,TRBJ2-1,TRBV4-1,17
CSARIGGTSTDTQYF,many,TRBJ2-3,TRBV20-1,15
CASSFARGTDTQYF,NA,TRBJ2-3,TRBV5-4,14
CASSLGQNYNEQFF,many,TRBJ2-1,TRBV5-5,14